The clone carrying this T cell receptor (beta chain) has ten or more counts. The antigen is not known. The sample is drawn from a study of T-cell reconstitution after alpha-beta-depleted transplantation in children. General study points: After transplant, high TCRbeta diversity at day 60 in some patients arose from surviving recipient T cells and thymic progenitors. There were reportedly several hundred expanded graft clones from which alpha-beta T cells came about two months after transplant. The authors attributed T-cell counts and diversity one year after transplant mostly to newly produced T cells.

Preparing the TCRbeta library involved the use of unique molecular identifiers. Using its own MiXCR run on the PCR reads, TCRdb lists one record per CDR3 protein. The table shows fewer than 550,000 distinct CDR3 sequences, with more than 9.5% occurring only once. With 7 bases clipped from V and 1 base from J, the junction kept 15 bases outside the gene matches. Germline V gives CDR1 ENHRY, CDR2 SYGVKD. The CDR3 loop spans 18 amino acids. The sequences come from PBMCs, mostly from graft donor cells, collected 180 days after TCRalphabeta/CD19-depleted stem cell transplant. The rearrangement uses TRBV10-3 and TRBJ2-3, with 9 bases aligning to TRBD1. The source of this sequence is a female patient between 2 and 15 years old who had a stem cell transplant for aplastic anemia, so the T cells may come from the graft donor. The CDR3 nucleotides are TGTGCCATCAATGTCGGCAATTACAGGGGGCGGCGCACAGATACGCAGTATTTT. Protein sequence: CAINVGNYRGRRTDTQYF.